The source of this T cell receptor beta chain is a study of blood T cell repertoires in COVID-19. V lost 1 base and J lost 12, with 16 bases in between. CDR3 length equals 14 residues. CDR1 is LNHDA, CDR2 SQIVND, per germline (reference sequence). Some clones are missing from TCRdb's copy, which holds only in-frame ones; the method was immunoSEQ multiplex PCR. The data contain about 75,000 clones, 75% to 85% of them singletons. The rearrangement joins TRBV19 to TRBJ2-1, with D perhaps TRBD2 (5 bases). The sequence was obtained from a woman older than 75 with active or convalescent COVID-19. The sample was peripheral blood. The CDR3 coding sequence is TGTGCCAGTAGTATAGCCAGCGGTGGGATTAGGCAGTTCTTC. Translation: CASSIASGGIRQFF.